This passage covers 13 T cell receptor beta chains from one sample sequenced in a study of shared clonotypes between healthy human individuals. Selected positively for CCR7 and CD45RO-negative, naive CD8 cells excluded terminally differentiated effector memory CD45RA+ cells. TCRdb's copy holds only in-frame clones and misses some; the assay was immunoSEQ multiplex PCR. The sample records about 2 million clones, about 95% being singletons. The sample consisted of naive CD8+ T cells sorted from blood. These receptors were obtained from a man younger than 30 in good health.

This chain links TRBV11-2 with TRBJ2-7; 13 bases fit TRBD2. The CDR3 is made up of 15 amino acids. Germline CDR1 is SGHAT and CDR2 is FQNNGV. Losses at the gene ends were 4 bases for V and 6 bases for J; bases not matched to a gene: 6. DNA for the CDR3: TGTGCCAGCAGCTCCGGACTAGCGGGAGCCTCCGAGCAGTACTTC. This sequence encodes CASSSGLAGASEQYF.

Details on this clone: A much larger clone differs from this one at a single base, so this may be a read error. The rearrangement uses TRBV5-4 and TRBJ1-1; 8 positions agree with TRBD1. After removal of 0 bases from V and 3 bases from J, the junction contained 1 base not matched to a gene. There are 14 residues in the CDR3. The germline V gene encodes CDR1 SGHNT and CDR2 YYREEE (reference sequence). The CDR3 DNA reads TGTGCCAGCAGCTTGGGGACAGGGTACACTGAAGCTTTCTTT. It yields the protein CASSLGTGYTEAFF.

The CDR3 DNA reads as TGTGCCAGCAGCTACCCACGGGCAGGGAGTGAGCAAGAGACCCAGTACTTC. Amino acids: CASSYPRAGSEQETQYF. V gene TRBV7-9 combines with J gene TRBJ2-5; D is possibly TRBD1 or TRBD2 (5 bases each). The germline V gene has CDR1 SEHNR and CDR2 FQNEAQ (reference sequence). The V and J ends lost 4 bases and 2 bases respectively, with 20 bases between them. The CDR3 is made up of 17 amino acids.

The chain uses TRBV4-2 and TRBJ2-3; 11 bases align to TRBD2. Germline V gene data show CDR1 as LGHNA and CDR2 as YNFKEQ. This CDR3 spans 16 amino acids. V lost 2 bases and J lost 4; bases outside the gene matches: 5. The CDR3 is CASSQYSGGASDTQYF. In nucleotides, the CDR3 is TGTGCCAGCAGCCAATATAGCGGGGGGGCCTCAGATACGCAGTATTTT.

The chain recombines TRBV2 with TRBJ1-5; tentative D call: TRBD1 (5 bases). Germline values: CDR1 SNHLY, CDR2 FYNNEI. V was pared by 0 bases and J by 3 bases, with 18 bases between. The CDR3 sequence is 18 residues long. CDR3 sequence: CASSEAHAADTDNQPQHF. The CDR3 region has the DNA TGTGCCAGCAGTGAAGCTCATGCGGCGGACACCGACAATCAGCCCCAGCATTTT.

The chain recombines TRBV7-3 with TRBJ2-1; D uncertain. Trimming pared 6 bases from V and 4 bases from J, leaving 13 bases between. Germline CDR1 SGHTA, CDR2 FQGTGA. CDR3 length: 14 amino acids. In DNA form, the CDR3 reads TGTGCCAGCAGTCCTCCCTCCGGATACAATGAGCAGTTCTTC. Its protein product is CASSPPSGYNEQFF. Using reference TRBV7-3 and TRBJ2-1 for the parts outside the CDR3, the full variable domain is GAGVSQTPSNKVTEKGKYVELRCDPISGHTALYWYRQSLGQGPEFLIYFQGTGAADDSGLPNDRFFAVRPEGSVSTLKIQRTERGDSAVYLCASSPPSGYNEQFFGPGTRLTVL.

The rearrangement joins TRBV7-3 to TRBJ2-1; 7 bases agree with TRBD1. CDR3 size: 17 residues. The V gene end was trimmed by 0 bases and the J gene end by 4 bases; junction bases not matched to a gene: 9. In germline, CDR1 is SGHTA, CDR2 FQGTGA. CDR3 residues: CASSLTGTVTSYNEQFF. The CDR3 bases are TGTGCCAGCAGCTTAACGGGGACAGTCACCTCTTACAATGAGCAGTTCTTC.

The CDR3 nucleotides read TGTGCCAGCAGTACTAGAGGCCCAGTTTCCTACGAGCAGTACTTC. Amino acid sequence: CASSTRGPVSYEQYF. The chain joins TRBV27 to TRBJ2-7, with D perhaps matching TRBD2 (5 bases). Deletions cut 5 bases from V and 1 base from J, with 15 bases between. The length of the CDR3 is 15 residues. Germline V gene lookup returns CDR1 MNHEY and CDR2 SMNVEV (reference sequence).

The V and J genes are TRBV5-5 and TRBJ2-5; 9 bases fit TRBD1. Germline CDR1 and CDR2: SGHKS and YYEKEE (reference sequence). The CDR3 covers 14 residues. Germline trimming cut 3 bases from V and 4 bases from J; bases unmatched to any gene: 4. CDR3 in DNA: TGTGCCAGCAGCTCCGGACAGGGGAGAGAGACCCAGTACTTC. Translated: CASSSGQGRETQYF.

The chain joins TRBV6-1 to TRBJ1-6, with 8 positions matching TRBD1. This CDR3 region has 16 residues. Germline V CDR1 and CDR2: MNHNS, SASEGT. Losses at the gene ends were 2 bases for V and 6 bases for J; bases not matched to a gene: 6. DNA for the CDR3: TGTGCCAGCAGTGAACGCAGGGGGCAGGGTAATTCACCCCTCCACTTT. It yields the protein CASSERRGQGNSPLHF.

This clone was seen just once. V and J are TRBV6-5 and TRBJ1-1; D is unresolved. The CDR3 is 13 amino acids. Germline assignment: CDR1 MNHEY and CDR2 SVGAGI. Trimming removed 4 bases from V and 1 base from J, with 7 bases in between. CDR3 nucleotides: TGTGCCAGCAGTTCCGACGGGAACACTGAAGCTTTCTTT. As protein: CASSSDGNTEAFF.

The V call is TRBV7-9, the J call TRBJ1-5; 9 nucleotides line up with TRBD1. CDR1 is SEHNR, CDR2 FQNEAQ, per germline (reference sequence). CDR3 size: 15 residues. V shed 4 bases, J shed 2 bases, and the junction held 3 bases outside the gene matches. DNA of the CDR3: TGTGCCAGCAGCTCGGACAGGGGAGGCAATCAGCCCCAGCATTTT. This encodes CASSSDRGGNQPQHF.

This sequence joins TRBV5-1 and TRBJ1-1; 8 bases line up with TRBD1. Germline V gene sequence: CDR1 SGHRS, CDR2 YFSETQ. J lost 7 bases, V lost 4 bases, and 12 bases had no gene match. There are 15 residues in the CDR3. Here the CDR3 reads CASSPQQGEMVEAFF. DNA of the CDR3: TGCGCCAGCAGCCCACAACAGGGGGAAATGGTTGAAGCTTTCTTT.